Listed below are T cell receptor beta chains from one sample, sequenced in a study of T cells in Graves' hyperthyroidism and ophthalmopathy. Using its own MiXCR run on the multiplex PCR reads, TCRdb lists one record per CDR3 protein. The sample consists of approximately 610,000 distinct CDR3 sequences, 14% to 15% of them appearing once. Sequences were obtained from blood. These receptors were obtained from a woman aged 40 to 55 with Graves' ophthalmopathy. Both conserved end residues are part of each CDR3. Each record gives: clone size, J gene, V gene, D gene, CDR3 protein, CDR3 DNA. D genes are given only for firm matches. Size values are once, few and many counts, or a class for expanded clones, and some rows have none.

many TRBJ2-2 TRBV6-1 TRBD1 CASSTGGAGGELFF TGTGCCAGCAGTACAGGGGGCGCGGGCGGGGAGCTGTTTTTT
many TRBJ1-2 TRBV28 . CASRSTAMDGYTF TGTGCCAGCAGATCGACAGCCATGGATGGCTACACCTTC
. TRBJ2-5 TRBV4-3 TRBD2 CASSQDRLGAGGQETQYF TGCGCCAGCAGCCAAGACAGGTTGGGAGCGGGAGGCCAAGAGACCCAGTACTTC
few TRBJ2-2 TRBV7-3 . CACSLSPSGELFF TGTGCCTGCAGCTTAAGTCCCTCTGGGGAGCTGTTTTTT
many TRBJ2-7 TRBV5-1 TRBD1 CASSPGQGFPTYEQYF TGCGCCAGCAGCCCGGGACAGGGGTTCCCGACCTACGAGCAGTACTTC
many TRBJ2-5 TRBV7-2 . CASSRLLGTQYF TGTGCCAGCAGCCGCCTCTTAGGGACCCAGTACTTC
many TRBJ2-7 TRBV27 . CASSDRDSPYEQYF TGTGCCAGCAGTGACCGGGACTCCCCCTACGAGCAGTACTTC
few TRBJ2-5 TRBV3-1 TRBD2 CASSQGEGTQYF TGTGCCAGCAGCCAGGGGGAGGGGACCCAGTACTTC
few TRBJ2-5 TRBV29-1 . CSAKTGVYQETQYF TGCAGCGCCAAGACAGGAGTGTACCAAGAGACCCAGTACTTC
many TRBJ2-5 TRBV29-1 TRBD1 CSVELQGARVRQETQYF TGCAGCGTTGAGTTACAGGGGGCGCGGGTGCGACAAGAGACCCAGTACTTC
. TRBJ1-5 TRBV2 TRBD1 CASGDRDSNQPQHF TGTGCCAGCGGGGACAGGGATAGCAATCAGCCCCAGCATTTT
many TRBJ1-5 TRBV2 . CAGQGSNQPQHF TGTGCCGGCCAGGGCAGCAATCAGCCCCAGCATTTT
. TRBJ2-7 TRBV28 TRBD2 CASSLSHSGRDEQYF TGTGCCAGCAGTTTATCCCATAGCGGGAGGGACGAGCAGTACTTC
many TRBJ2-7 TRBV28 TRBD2 CASSRGGTEYF TGTGCCAGCAGTCGGGGGGGGACGGAGTACTTC
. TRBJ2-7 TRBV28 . CASSFSLVEGGYEQYF TGTGCCAGCAGTTTCAGCTTGGTAGAAGGTGGCTACGAGCAGTACTTC
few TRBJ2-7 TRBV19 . CASSQGPVYEQYF TGCGCCAGCAGCCAAGGGCCTGTCTACGAGCAGTACTTC
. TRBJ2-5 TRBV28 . CASTILARETQYF TGTGCCAGCACCATACTAGCTCGGGAGACCCAGTACTTC
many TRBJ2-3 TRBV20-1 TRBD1 CSARESGGRDTQYF TGCAGTGCTAGAGAGTCAGGGGGCAGGGATACGCAGTATTTT
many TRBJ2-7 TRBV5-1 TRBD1 CASSTDRGHYEQYF TGCGCCAGCAGCACGGACAGGGGACACTACGAGCAGTACTTC
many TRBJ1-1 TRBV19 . CASSIGGRQMNTEAFF TGTGCCAGTAGTATAGGAGGAAGGCAAATGAACACTGAAGCTTTCTTT
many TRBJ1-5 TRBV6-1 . CASSVQGFSNQPQHF TGTGCCAGCAGCGTACAGGGATTTAGCAATCAGCCCCAGCATTTT
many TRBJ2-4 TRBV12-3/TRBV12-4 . CASASGVGLGIQYF TGTGCCAGCGCATCGGGAGTGGGGTTAGGCATTCAGTACTTC
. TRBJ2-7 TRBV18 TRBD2 CASSREVAGGSSYEQYF TGTGCCAGCTCACGAGAAGTAGCGGGAGGGAGCTCCTACGAGCAGTACTTC
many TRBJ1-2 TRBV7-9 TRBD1 CASQGASYYGYTF TGTGCCTCCCAGGGGGCATCTTACTATGGCTACACCTTC
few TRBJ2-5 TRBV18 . CASSRGGGVVQETQYF TGTGCCAGCTCACGGGGTGGCGGCGTCGTCCAAGAGACCCAGTACTTC
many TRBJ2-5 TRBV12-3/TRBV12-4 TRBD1 CASSSGQDDLETQYF TGTGCCAGCAGTTCGGGACAGGACGATCTAGAGACCCAGTACTTC
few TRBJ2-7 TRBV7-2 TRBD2 CASSLVGSGRDEQYF TGTGCCAGCAGCTTAGTGGGTAGCGGGAGGGACGAGCAGTACTTC
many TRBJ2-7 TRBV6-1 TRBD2 CASSEEASGVRYEQYF TGTGCCAGCAGTGAGGAAGCAAGCGGGGTTCGCTACGAGCAGTACTTC
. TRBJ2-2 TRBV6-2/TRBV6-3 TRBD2 CASILSAGGYEAGELFF TGTGCCAGCATCCTTTCAGCGGGAGGGTATGAAGCCGGGGAGCTGTTTTTT
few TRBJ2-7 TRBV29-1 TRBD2 CSVALAGEQYF TGCAGCGTTGCTCTAGCGGGTGAGCAGTACTTC
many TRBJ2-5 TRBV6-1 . CASSTRDIQETQYF TGTGCCAGCAGTACCCGGGACATACAAGAGACCCAGTACTTC
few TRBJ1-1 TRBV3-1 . CASSQVATSREAFF TGTGCCAGCAGCCAAGTGGCTACAAGCCGTGAAGCTTTCTTT
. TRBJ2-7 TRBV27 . CASSLSFDNYEQYF TGTGCCAGCAGTTTATCCTTCGACAACTACGAGCAGTACTTC
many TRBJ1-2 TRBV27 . CASSPRGGAYYGYTF TGTGCCAGCAGTCCCCGGGGAGGCGCCTACTATGGCTACACCTTC
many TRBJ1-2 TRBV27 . CASLPDRSVGYTF TGTGCCAGCCTTCCAGACAGGTCTGTCGGCTACACCTTC
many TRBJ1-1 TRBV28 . CASSFIGDTEAFF TGTGCCAGCAGTTTCATTGGGGACACTGAAGCTTTCTTT
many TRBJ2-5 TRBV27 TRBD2 CASSPLAGGQETQYF TGTGCCAGCAGTCCCCTAGCGGGAGGGCAAGAGACCCAGTACTTC
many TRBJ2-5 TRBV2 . CASASPRGTQYF TGTGCCAGCGCCAGCCCCCGTGGGACCCAGTACTTC
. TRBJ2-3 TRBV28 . CASSVGAGADTQYF TGTGCCAGCAGTGTAGGGGCAGGGGCAGATACGCAGTATTTT
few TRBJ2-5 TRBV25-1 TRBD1 CASSEMRGTGVTQYF TGTGCCAGCAGTGAAATGCGAGGGACAGGAGTGACCCAGTACTTC
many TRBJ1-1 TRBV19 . CASSVTGRRTEAFF TGTGCCAGTAGTGTCACAGGGAGGAGGACTGAAGCTTTCTTT
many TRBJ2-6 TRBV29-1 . CSAYLSGANVLTF TGCAGCGCCTATCTGTCTGGGGCCAACGTCCTGACTTTC
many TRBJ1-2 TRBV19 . CASGSGDGYTF TGTGCCAGTGGGTCAGGGGATGGCTACACCTTC
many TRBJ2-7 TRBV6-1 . CASSEWVFVDEQYF TGTGCCAGCAGTGAGTGGGTGTTCGTGGACGAGCAGTACTTC
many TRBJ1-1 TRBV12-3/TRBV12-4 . CASSPGAEDTEAFF TGTGCCAGCAGTCCCGGGGCGGAGGACACTGAAGCTTTCTTT
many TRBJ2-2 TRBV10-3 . CAIRGGQNTGELFF TGTGCCATCAGGGGGGGACAAAACACCGGGGAGCTGTTTTTT
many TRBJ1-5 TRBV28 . CASMALGIGSNQPQHF TGTGCCAGCATGGCGCTTGGCATCGGGAGCAATCAGCCCCAGCATTTT
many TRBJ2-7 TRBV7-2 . CASSLDTGEQYF TGTGCCAGCAGCCTGGACACTGGCGAGCAGTACTTC
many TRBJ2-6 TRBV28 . CASSLLGRTGANVLTF TGTGCCAGCAGTTTATTGGGGCGGACTGGGGCCAACGTCCTGACTTTC
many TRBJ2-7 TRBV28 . CASGLTGTYEQYF TGTGCCAGCGGCTTAACAGGAACCTACGAGCAGTACTTC
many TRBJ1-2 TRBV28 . CASSFGRTNYGYTF TGTGCCAGCAGTTTCGGAAGGACCAACTATGGCTACACCTTC
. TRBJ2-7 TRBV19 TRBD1 CASSALTGAVYEQYF TGTGCCAGTAGTGCACTGACAGGGGCAGTCTACGAGCAGTACTTC
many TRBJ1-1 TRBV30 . CAWSMGLNTEAFF TGTGCCTGGAGTATGGGGCTGAACACTGAAGCTTTCTTT
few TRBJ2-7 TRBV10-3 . CAISEPSSRDISYEQYF TGTGCCATCAGTGAGCCTTCGTCCCGGGACATTTCCTACGAGCAGTACTTC